The rows below give T cell receptor beta chains drawn from one sample of a study of shared clonotypes between healthy human individuals. Clones were sequenced by immunoSEQ multiplex PCR, and TCRdb holds only the in-frame ones, with some missing. The top ten hold 0.3% to 0.45% of the sample, which has roughly 1,500,000 clones, just under 99% seen once. What was sequenced was naive CD4+ T cells sorted from blood. The receptors here all came from a man aged 25-45 years in good health. Each CDR3 is given with its conserved first and last residue. D genes are given only for firm matches. Part of the rows lack a size; the others show once, few, many or a class for expanded clones.

J gene | clone size | V gene | D gene | CDR3 protein | CDR3 DNA
TRBJ2-3 | - | TRBV28 | - | CASRQTLLNTQYF | TGTGCCAGCAGACAAACACTTCTTAATACGCAGTATTTT
TRBJ2-7 | - | TRBV6-5 | - | CAISVPRGEQYF | TGTGCCATCAGTGTTCCCCGTGGGGAGCAGTACTTC
TRBJ1-3 | - | TRBV18 | - | CASSPLNVQAGNTIYF | TGTGCCAGCTCACCACTTAACGTACAGGCTGGAAACACCATATATTTT
TRBJ2-5 | - | TRBV5-4 | TRBD1 | CASSVQGVEETQYF | TGTGCCAGCAGCGTGCAGGGGGTGGAGGAGACCCAGTACTTC
TRBJ2-5 | - | TRBV12-5 | - | CASGSPRLEGTEETQYF | TGTGCTAGTGGTTCACCCCGGTTAGAGGGAACGGAGGAGACCCAGTACTTC
TRBJ2-1 | - | TRBV18 | - | CASSPPTGLSYNEQFF | TGTGCCAGCTCACCCCCTACAGGGCTGTCCTACAATGAGCAGTTCTTC
TRBJ2-2 | - | TRBV18 | TRBD2 | CASSSGLAGTGELFF | TGTGCCAGCTCCTCAGGACTAGCGGGCACCGGGGAGCTGTTTTTT
TRBJ2-1 | - | TRBV11-2 | - | CASSPTGSSYNEQFF | TGTGCCAGCAGCCCCACCGGCAGCTCCTACAATGAGCAGTTCTTC
TRBJ1-5 | - | TRBV11-2 | - | CASSPSNQPQHF | TGTGCCAGCAGCCCCTCGAATCAGCCCCAGCATTTT
TRBJ2-2 | - | TRBV2 | - | CASSVLGTTGELFF | TGTGCCAGCAGTGTACTGGGCACCACCGGGGAGCTGTTTTTT
TRBJ1-2 | - | TRBV28 | TRBD1 | CASSLGTGGAGGYTF | TGTGCCAGCAGTCTAGGGACAGGGGGCGCGGGTGGCTACACCTTC
TRBJ2-3 | - | TRBV15 | TRBD1 | CATSRGGQGLTDTQYF | TGTGCCACCAGCAGAGGAGGACAGGGCCTCACAGATACGCAGTATTTT
TRBJ1-5 | - | TRBV6-6 | TRBD1 | CASSYSTGGFGQPQHF | TGTGCCAGCAGTTACTCGACAGGGGGTTTCGGTCAGCCCCAGCATTTT
TRBJ2-4 | - | TRBV7-8 | TRBD2 | CASSLGRTSGPENIQYF | TGTGCCAGCAGCTTAGGAAGGACTAGCGGGCCAGAGAACATTCAGTACTTC
TRBJ1-2 | - | TRBV7-8 | TRBD1 | CASSRTGRTYGYTF | TGTGCCAGCAGCCGGACAGGTCGGACCTATGGCTACACCTTC
TRBJ2-7 | - | TRBV28 | - | CASSTPGENTYEQYF | TGTGCCAGCAGCACCCCTGGGGAGAACACCTACGAGCAGTACTTC
TRBJ1-1 | - | TRBV25-1 | - | CASSESLLNTEAFF | TGTGCCAGCAGTGAGTCCCTGTTGAACACTGAAGCTTTCTTT
TRBJ2-2 | - | TRBV7-6 | TRBD2 | CASSWGLAGDGELFF | TGTGCCAGCAGCTGGGGACTAGCGGGAGACGGGGAGCTGTTTTTT
TRBJ2-3 | - | TRBV29-1 | - | CSAEPAGERDTQYF | TGCAGCGCCGAACCGGCAGGGGAGCGAGATACGCAGTATTTT
TRBJ1-5 | - | TRBV5-4 | TRBD1 | CASSRQGDQPQHF | TGTGCCAGCAGTCGACAGGGGGATCAGCCCCAGCATTTT
TRBJ2-7 | - | TRBV4-1 | TRBD1 | CASSQRGQGGYEQYF | TGCGCCAGCAGCCAGAGGGGACAGGGGGGTTACGAGCAGTACTTC
TRBJ2-3 | once | TRBV9 | - | CASSPIGSGDTQYF | TGTGCCAGCAGCCCTATCGGGTCTGGAGATACGCAGTATTTT
TRBJ2-3 | - | TRBV5-1 | TRBD1 | CASSLAGTGGLNTQYF | TGCGCCAGCAGCTTGGCCGGGACAGGGGGCTTGAATACGCAGTATTTT
TRBJ2-7 | - | TRBV10-2 | TRBD2 | CASSTSGSGYEQYF | TGCGCCAGCAGTACTAGCGGGAGCGGCTACGAGCAGTACTTC
TRBJ2-7 | - | TRBV27 | - | CASSMGYYYEQYF | TGTGCCAGCAGTATGGGGTATTACTACGAGCAGTACTTC
TRBJ2-1 | - | TRBV5-8 | TRBD2 | CASSLGASGSYNEQFF | TGTGCCAGCAGCTTGGGGGCTAGCGGGAGTTACAATGAGCAGTTCTTC
TRBJ1-4 | - | TRBV9 | - | CASSEYPGIEKLFF | TGTGCCAGCAGCGAGTACCCGGGGATTGAAAAACTGTTTTTT
TRBJ2-7 | - | TRBV5-4 | TRBD1 | CASSLGGTGSEQYF | TGTGCCAGCAGCTTGGGAGGGACAGGGTCCGAGCAGTACTTC